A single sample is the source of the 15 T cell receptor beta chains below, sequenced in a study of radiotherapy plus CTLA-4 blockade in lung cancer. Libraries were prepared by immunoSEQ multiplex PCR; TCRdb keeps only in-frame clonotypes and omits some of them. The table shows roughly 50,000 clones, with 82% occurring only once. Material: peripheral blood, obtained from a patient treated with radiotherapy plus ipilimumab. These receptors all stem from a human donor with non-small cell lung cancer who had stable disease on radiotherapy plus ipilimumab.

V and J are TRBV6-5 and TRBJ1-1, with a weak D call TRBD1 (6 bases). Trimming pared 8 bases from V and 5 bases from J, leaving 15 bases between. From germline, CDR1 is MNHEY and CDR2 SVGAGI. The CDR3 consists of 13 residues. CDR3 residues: CASSAARGTEAFF. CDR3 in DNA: TGTGCCAGCTCGGCGGCGAGGGGGACTGAAGCTTTCTTT.

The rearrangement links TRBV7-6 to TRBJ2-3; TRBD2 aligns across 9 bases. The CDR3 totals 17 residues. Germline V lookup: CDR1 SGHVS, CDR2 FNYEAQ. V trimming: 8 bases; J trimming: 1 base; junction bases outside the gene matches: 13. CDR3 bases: TGTGCCAGCGGGGAGAAGGCGGGAGGGCGGCGCACAGATACGCAGTATTTT. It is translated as CASGEKAGGRRTDTQYF. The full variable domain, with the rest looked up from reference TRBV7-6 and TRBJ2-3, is GAGVSQSPRYKVTKRGQDVALRCDPISGHVSLYWYRQALGQGPEFLTYFNYEAQQDKSGLPNDRFSAERPEGSISTLTIQRTEQRDSAMYRCASGEKAGGRRTDTQYFGPGTRLTVL.

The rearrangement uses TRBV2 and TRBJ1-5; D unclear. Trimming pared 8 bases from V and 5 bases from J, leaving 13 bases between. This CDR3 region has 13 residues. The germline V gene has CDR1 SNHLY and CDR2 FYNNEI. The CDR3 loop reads CASVRESHQPQHF. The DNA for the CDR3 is TGTGCCAGCGTACGGGAAAGTCATCAGCCCCAGCATTTT.

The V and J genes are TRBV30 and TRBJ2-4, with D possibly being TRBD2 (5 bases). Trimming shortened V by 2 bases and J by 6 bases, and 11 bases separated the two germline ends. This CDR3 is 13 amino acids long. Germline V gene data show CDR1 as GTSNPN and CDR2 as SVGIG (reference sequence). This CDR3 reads CAWSPFEGNIQYF. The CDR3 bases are TGTGCCTGGAGTCCCTTTGAGGGAAACATTCAGTACTTC.

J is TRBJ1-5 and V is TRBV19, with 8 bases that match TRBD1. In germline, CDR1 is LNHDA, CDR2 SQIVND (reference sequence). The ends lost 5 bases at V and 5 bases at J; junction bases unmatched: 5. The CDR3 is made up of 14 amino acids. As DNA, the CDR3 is TGTGCCAGTAGTCCGGGACAGGAACATCAGCCCCAGCATTTT. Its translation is CASSPGQEHQPQHF.

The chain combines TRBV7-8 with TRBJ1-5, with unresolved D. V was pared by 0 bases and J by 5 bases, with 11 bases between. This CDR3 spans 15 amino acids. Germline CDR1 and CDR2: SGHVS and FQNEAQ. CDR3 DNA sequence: TGTGCCAGCAGCTTAGCCCTCCGAGGCGATCAGCCCCAGCATTTT. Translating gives CASSLALRGDQPQHF.

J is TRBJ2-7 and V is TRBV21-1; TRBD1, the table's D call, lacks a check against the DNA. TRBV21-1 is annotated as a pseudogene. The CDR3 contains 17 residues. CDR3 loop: CASSKASGTEIPYEQYF. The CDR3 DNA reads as TGTGCCAGCAGCAAAGCTTCCGGAACAGAAATCCCCTACGAGCAGTACTTC.

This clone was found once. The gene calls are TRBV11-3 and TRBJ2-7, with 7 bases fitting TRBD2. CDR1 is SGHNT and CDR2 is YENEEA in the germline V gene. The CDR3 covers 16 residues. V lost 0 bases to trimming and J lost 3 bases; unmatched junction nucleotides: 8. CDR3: CASSLESRLAHYEQYF. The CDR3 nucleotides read TGTGCCAGCAGCTTAGAGTCCCGACTAGCCCACTACGAGCAGTACTTC.

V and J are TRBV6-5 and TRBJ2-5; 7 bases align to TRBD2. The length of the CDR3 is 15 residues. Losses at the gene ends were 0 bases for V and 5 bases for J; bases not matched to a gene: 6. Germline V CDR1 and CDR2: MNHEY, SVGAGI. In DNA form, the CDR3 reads TGTGCCAGCAGTTACTCGTGGGGGGGTTTGGAGACCCAGTACTTC. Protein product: CASSYSWGGLETQYF.

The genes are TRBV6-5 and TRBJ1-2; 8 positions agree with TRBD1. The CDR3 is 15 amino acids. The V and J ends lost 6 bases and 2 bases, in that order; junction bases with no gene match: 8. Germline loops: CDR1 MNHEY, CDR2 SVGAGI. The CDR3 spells CASRTRTGTNYGYTF. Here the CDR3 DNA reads TGTGCCAGCAGAACCCGGACAGGGACAAACTATGGCTACACCTTC.

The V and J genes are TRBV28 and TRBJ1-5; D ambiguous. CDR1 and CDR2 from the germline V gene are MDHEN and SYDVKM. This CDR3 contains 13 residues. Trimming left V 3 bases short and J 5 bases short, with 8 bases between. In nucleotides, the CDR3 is TGTGCCAGCAGTTTTTTGCCGGATCAGCCCCAGCATTTT. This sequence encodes CASSFLPDQPQHF.

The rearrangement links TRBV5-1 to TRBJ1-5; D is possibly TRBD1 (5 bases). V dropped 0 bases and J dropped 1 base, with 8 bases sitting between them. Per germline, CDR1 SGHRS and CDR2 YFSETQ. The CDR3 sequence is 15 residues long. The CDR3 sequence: CASSLEGPSNQPQHF. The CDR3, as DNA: TGCGCCAGCAGCTTGGAGGGGCCGAGCAATCAGCCCCAGCATTTT. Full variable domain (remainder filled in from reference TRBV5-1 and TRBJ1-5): KAGVTQTPRYLIKTRGQQVTLSCSPISGHRSVSWYQQTPGQGLQFLFEYFSETQRNKGNFPGRFSGRQFSNSRSEMNVSTLELGDSALYLCASSLEGPSNQPQHFGDGTRLSIL.

The CDR3 region is CASSQDGLAGEIHEQFF. In DNA form, the CDR3 reads TGCGCCAGCAGCCAAGATGGTCTAGCGGGAGAAATCCATGAGCAGTTCTTC. The chain couples TRBV4-3 to TRBJ2-1; 10 bases line up with TRBD2. V shed 0 bases, J shed 8 bases, and the junction held 10 bases outside the gene matches. The germline gives CDR1 LGHNA, CDR2 YSLEER. The CDR3 covers 17 residues.

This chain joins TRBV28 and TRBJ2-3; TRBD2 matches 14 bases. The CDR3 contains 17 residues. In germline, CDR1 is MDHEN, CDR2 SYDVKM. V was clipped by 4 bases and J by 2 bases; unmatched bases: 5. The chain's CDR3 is CASSSPGLAGDTDTQYF. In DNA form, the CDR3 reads TGTGCCAGCAGTTCGCCGGGACTAGCGGGGGACACAGATACGCAGTATTTT.

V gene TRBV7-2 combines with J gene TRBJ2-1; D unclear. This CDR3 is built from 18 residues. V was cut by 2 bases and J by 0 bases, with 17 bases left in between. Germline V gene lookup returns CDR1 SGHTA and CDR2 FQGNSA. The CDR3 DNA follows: TGTGCCAGCAGCTTATCCCTGGGCCACCCGAGCTCCTACAATGAGCAGTTCTTC. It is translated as CASSLSLGHPSSYNEQFF.